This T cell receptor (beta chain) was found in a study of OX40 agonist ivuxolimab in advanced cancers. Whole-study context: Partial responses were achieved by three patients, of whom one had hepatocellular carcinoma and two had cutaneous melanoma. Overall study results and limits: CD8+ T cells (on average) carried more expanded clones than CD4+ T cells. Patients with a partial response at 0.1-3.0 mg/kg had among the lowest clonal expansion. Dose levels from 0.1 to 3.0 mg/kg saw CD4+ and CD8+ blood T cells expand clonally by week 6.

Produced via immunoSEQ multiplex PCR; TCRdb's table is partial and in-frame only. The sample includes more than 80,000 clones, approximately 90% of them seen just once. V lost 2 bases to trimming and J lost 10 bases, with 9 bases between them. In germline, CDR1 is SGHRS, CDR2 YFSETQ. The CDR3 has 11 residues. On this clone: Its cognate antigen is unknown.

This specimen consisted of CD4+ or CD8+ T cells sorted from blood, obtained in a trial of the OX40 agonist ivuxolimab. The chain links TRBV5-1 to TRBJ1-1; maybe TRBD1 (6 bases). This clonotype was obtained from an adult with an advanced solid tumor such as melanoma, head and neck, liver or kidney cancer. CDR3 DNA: TGCGCCAGCAGCTTCCAGGGGAGAGCTTTCTTT. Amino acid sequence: CASSFQGRAFF. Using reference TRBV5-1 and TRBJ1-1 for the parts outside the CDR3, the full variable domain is KAGVTQTPRYLIKTRGQQVTLSCSPISGHRSVSWYQQTPGQGLQFLFEYFSETQRNKGNFPGRFSGRQFSNSRSEMNVSTLELGDSALYLCASSFQGRAFFGQGTRLTVV.